The clone carrying this T cell receptor (beta chain) appeared many times. TCR cDNA was made by 5'RACE template switching, adding a universal primer site and UMIs. TCRdb fed the 5' RACE reads into MiXCR, producing one record per CDR3 protein. The table records about 300,000 distinct CDR3 sequences, roughly 8.7% of them present only once. These data originate in a study of T cells after yellow fever vaccination. The CDR3 totals 15 residues. Germline values: CDR1 MNHNY, CDR2 SVGAGI (reference sequence). The germline V and J ends were trimmed by 2 bases and 9 bases, with 14 bases remaining between them. This TCR was recovered from a young man who received the YFV17D yellow fever vaccine. The specimen comprised CD4+ T cells sorted from PBMCs, sampled 5 days after the yellow fever booster vaccination. The V gene is TRBV6-6, the J gene TRBJ1-6; D perhaps matches TRBD1 (5 bases). The CDR3 DNA sequence: TGTGCCAGCAGTTACACGGGGGTCGAGGGTTCACCCCTCCACTTT. Residues: CASSYTGVEGSPLHF.